The clone carrying this TCR beta chain appeared many times. The entry originates in a study of tumor-infiltrating lymphocytes in primary liver carcinoma. The V gene's germline CDR1 is SQVTM and CDR2 ANQGSEA. The ends were cut back, 4 bases at V and 7 bases at J, with 8 bases in the middle. The CDR3 consists of 11 residues. A constant-region primer served to make TCR beta cDNA from about 500 ng total RNA. Each TCR beta library was derived from three nested multiplex PCR rounds that employed slightly modified ARM-PCR. The opening two PCR rounds, 10 cycles each, paired TRBV1-TRBV30 forward primers with a C-beta reverse primer. TCRdb re-called the multiplex PCR reads through MiXCR, storing one row per CDR3 protein. The sample includes 190,000 or so distinct CDR3 sequences, 65% of them seen just once. Alongside blood RNA obtained from unsorted whole blood, germline DNA was also extracted.

The material sequenced was peripheral blood. This clonotype originated in a woman aged 55-75 years with primary liver carcinoma and hepatitis B virus infection. The chain recombines TRBV29-1 with TRBJ2-1, with D tentatively TRBD2 (6 bases). The DNA for the CDR3 is TGCAGCGTTGCCCTAGCGAATGAGCAGTTCTTC. Translation gives CSVALANEQFF.